The 10 T cell receptor beta chains in this list originate from one sample, sequenced in a study of CD8+ T cells in alopecia areata. RNA, once extracted, was reverse transcribed into cDNA for use as the sequencing template. Method: immunoSEQ multiplex PCR; TCRdb's copy keeps in-frame clones and lacks some. The table lists more than 95,000 clones, 60% to 65% of them singletons. The treatment: oral pan-JAK inhibitor, 5-10 mg twice daily. This sample comprised CD4+ T cells sorted from blood, obtained at week 4, from a patient treated with tofacitinib. Receptor source: a human donor with alopecia areata.

In this sample, this clone turned up a few times. This chain connects TRBV29-1 to TRBJ1-2; the D is unclear. Germline assignment: CDR1 SQVTM and CDR2 ANQGSEA. The CDR3 is 13 residues long. V shed 3 bases and J shed 1 base, with 9 bases lying between them. The CDR3 nucleotides read TGCAGCGTTGAGGCACAAAGTAACTATGGCTACACCTTC. Protein: CSVEAQSNYGYTF.

The sample holds a few counts of this clone. V gene TRBV29-1 combines with J gene TRBJ2-1; 8 positions agree with TRBD1. The CDR3 extends over 14 amino acids. V shed 5 bases and J 3 bases; nucleotides not matched to a gene: 6. The germline V gene has CDR1 SQVTM and CDR2 ANQGSEA. The CDR3 nucleotides read TGCAGCGTTTTTCCAGGGGGCTACTACAATGAGCAGTTCTTC. Protein: CSVFPGGYYNEQFF.

The chain is built from TRBV7-3 and TRBJ1-5; 7 bases align to TRBD1. CDR3 length: 16 residues. Losses at the gene ends were 4 bases for V and 4 bases for J; bases not matched to a gene: 10. Germline lookup yields CDR1 SGHTA and CDR2 FQGTGA. The CDR3 nucleotides are TGTGCCAGCAGCTCCCAGACAGGGCTGAGGAATCAGCCCCAGCATTTT. It yields the protein CASSSQTGLRNQPQHF.

The V and J genes are TRBV25-1 and TRBJ2-1; D not resolved. The V end lost 6 bases, the J end lost 4 bases, and 10 bases lay between the germline ends. The germline V gene encodes CDR1 MGHDK and CDR2 SYGVNS. This CDR3 has 13 residues. Here the CDR3 DNA reads TGTGCCAGCAGCGGATCTGTGTACAATGAGCAGTTCTTC. The encoded protein is CASSGSVYNEQFF.

The J gene is TRBJ2-3, the V gene TRBV2, with 8 bases that match TRBD2. Trimming cost V 8 bases and J 5 bases; bases outside gene matches: 12. Germline lookup yields CDR1 SNHLY and CDR2 FYNNEI. This CDR3 comprises 15 residues. CDR3 residues: CASAADEAGGDTQYF. In DNA, the CDR3 is TGTGCCAGCGCAGCGGACGAGGCGGGAGGAGATACGCAGTATTTT. The full variable domain, completed using reference TRBV2 and TRBJ2-3, is EPEVTQTPSHQVTQMGQEVILRCVPISNHLYFYWYRQILGQKVEFLVSFYNNEISEKSEIFDDQFSVERPDGSNFTLKIRSTKLEDSAMYFCASAADEAGGDTQYFGPGTRLTVL.

The gene calls are TRBV5-1 and TRBJ2-1; D may match TRBD1 or TRBD2 (6 bases each). The V gene's germline CDR1 is SGHRS and CDR2 YFSETQ. With 0 bases removed from V and 0 bases from J, the gap between germline ends came to 13 bases. This CDR3 is 17 amino acids long. DNA for the CDR3: TGCGCCAGCAGCTTGGGACGAGGGGGGAGCTCCTACAATGAGCAGTTCTTC. Translation: CASSLGRGGSSYNEQFF.

The chain carries TRBV7-8 and TRBJ1-6; D not resolved. Looked up from germline, CDR1 is SGHVS and CDR2 is FQNEAQ. The CDR3 is made up of 16 amino acids. The germline V and J ends were trimmed by 1 base and 7 bases, with 14 bases remaining between them. CDR3 sequence: CASSLVGRLQNSPLHF. CDR3 nucleotides: TGTGCCAGCAGCTTAGTAGGCAGGCTTCAGAATTCACCCCTCCACTTT. Together with reference TRBV7-8 and TRBJ1-6, the CDR3 gives the full variable domain: GAGVSQSPRYKVAKRGQDVALRCDPISGHVSLFWYQQALGQGPEFLTYFQNEAQLDKSGLPSDRFFAERPEGSVSTLKIQRTQQEDSAVYLCASSLVGRLQNSPLHFGNGTRLTVT.

This chain's CDR3 is CAWSASLMSRELFF. The CDR3 bases are TGTGCCTGGAGCGCCTCTCTAATGTCGAGGGAGCTGTTTTTT. V and J are TRBV30 and TRBJ2-2; D call uncertain. CDR1 is GTSNPN, CDR2 SVGIG, per germline (reference sequence). The germline V and J ends were trimmed by 3 bases and 9 bases, with 17 bases remaining between them. The CDR3 runs 14 residues.

V is TRBV7-9 and J is TRBJ2-1; D is unclear. Trimming removed 7 bases from V and 1 base from J, with 14 bases in between. The V gene's germline CDR1 is SEHNR and CDR2 FQNEAQ (reference sequence). This CDR3 contains 15 residues. CDR3 residues: CASTKEVGSYNEQFF. The DNA for the CDR3 is TGTGCCAGCACCAAGGAAGTGGGTTCCTACAATGAGCAGTTCTTC.

This clone showed up just a few times. The chain joins TRBV23-1 to TRBJ2-7; a weak D match, TRBD1 (6 bases). TRBV23-1 is known as an ORF, though its function is uncertain. The V gene lost 7 bases and the J gene lost 6 bases, with 16 bases spanning the gap. This CDR3 contains 13 residues. DNA for the CDR3: TGCGCCAGCACGCACAGGGAAGAGGGCGAGCAGTACTTC. This codes for CASTHREEGEQYF.